This passage covers 17 T cell receptor beta chains from one sample sequenced in a study of blood T cell repertoires in COVID-19. Data came from immunoSEQ multiplex PCR; TCRdb stores just in-frame clones and leaves some out. Found here are roughly 170,000 clones, 88% of them singletons; the top ten hold about 26%. Sequenced input: peripheral blood. The receptors here all came from a man between 60 and 75 years old with acute or convalescent COVID-19.

The chain carries TRBV18 and TRBJ1-1, with 9 bases aligning to TRBD1. Germline V gene data show CDR1 as KGHSH and CDR2 as LQKENI. V shed 6 bases and J 5 bases; nucleotides not matched to a gene: 7. The CDR3 extends over 14 amino acids. Written as DNA, the CDR3 is TGTGCCAGCTCGTCGACAGGGGGGGGTACTGAAGCTTTCTTT. Encoded protein: CASSSTGGGTEAFF.

The rearrangement links TRBV12-3 or TRBV12-4 to TRBJ1-2; TRBD1 aligns across 9 bases. J gave up 8 bases and V 2 bases, and 3 bases lay outside the gene matches. The CDR3 is 13 amino acids. CDR3 in DNA: TGTGCCAGCAGTTTACGGGACAGGGTCGGCTACACCTTC. This translates into CASSLRDRVGYTF.

The V gene is TRBV10-1, the J gene TRBJ2-1; maybe TRBD2 (7 bases). The V gene's germline CDR1 is WNHNN and CDR2 SYGVQD (reference sequence). Trimming stripped 6 bases from V and 5 bases from J, with 14 bases between. The CDR3 spans 14 residues. The CDR3 DNA reads TGCGCCAGCAGCGGGGGGCAGGTGAACAATGAGCAGTTCTTC. This sequence encodes CASSGGQVNNEQFF.

V gene TRBV5-1 combines with J gene TRBJ2-7; the D gene is possibly TRBD2 (5 bases). This CDR3 region has 13 residues. V was cut by 0 bases and J by 6 bases, with 10 bases left in between. Per germline, CDR1 SGHRS and CDR2 YFSETQ. The DNA for the CDR3 is TGCGCCAGCAGCTTGGCCTCGGGGTCCGAGCAGTACTTC. Translation: CASSLASGSEQYF. Combining the CDR3 with reference TRBV5-1 and TRBJ2-7 gives the whole variable domain KAGVTQTPRYLIKTRGQQVTLSCSPISGHRSVSWYQQTPGQGLQFLFEYFSETQRNKGNFPGRFSGRQFSNSRSEMNVSTLELGDSALYLCASSLASGSEQYFGPGTRLTVT.

The gene calls are TRBV6-5 and TRBJ2-6; D may be TRBD2 (5 bases). This CDR3 is built from 15 residues. V was clipped by 8 bases and J by 0 bases, with 11 bases between them. In germline, CDR1 is MNHEY, CDR2 SVGAGI. CDR3 nucleotide sequence: TGTGCCAGCCGCGGGCTAAGCTCTGGGGCCAACGTCCTGACTTTC. Residues: CASRGLSSGANVLTF.

The CDR3 bases are TGTGCCAGCAGCCCGGTGGCCTACAATGAGCAGTTCTTC. Protein product: CASSPVAYNEQFF. This chain links TRBV12-3 or TRBV12-4 with TRBJ2-1; D is unclear. The CDR3 is 13 residues long. Trimming cost V 6 bases and J 2 bases, with 8 bases left between them.

This clone was observed a handful of times. The V call is TRBV27, the J call TRBJ2-7, with TRBD1 identical over 9 bases. CDR1 MNHEY and CDR2 SMNVEV come from the germline V gene (reference sequence). CDR3 length equals 15 residues. V lost 5 bases, J lost 5 bases, and 10 bases stayed unmatched. This chain's CDR3 is CASSGGTGNYNEQYF. CDR3 DNA sequence: TGTGCCAGCAGTGGAGGGACAGGGAATTACAACGAGCAGTACTTC.

The chain recombines TRBV14 with TRBJ1-5, with unresolved D. This CDR3 has 12 amino acids. CDR1 and CDR2 from the germline V gene are SGHDN and FVKESK. Deletions cut 6 bases from V and 0 bases from J, with 3 bases between. CDR3 sequence (DNA): TGTGCCAGCAGTCATAGCAATCAGCCCCAGCATTTT. The encoded protein is CASSHSNQPQHF. The entire variable domain, with the rest obtained from reference TRBV14 and TRBJ1-5, is as follows: EAGVTQFPSHSVIEKGQTVTLRCDPISGHDNLYWYRRVMGKEIKFLLHFVKESKQDESGMPNNRFLAERTGGTYSTLKVQPAELEDSGVYFCASSHSNQPQHFGDGTRLSIL.

This chain joins TRBV5-1 and TRBJ2-5; 8 nucleotides align to TRBD2. Germline V gives CDR1 SGHRS, CDR2 YFSETQ. The V segment lost 3 bases and the J segment 2 bases; nucleotides outside the gene matches: 6. The CDR3 extends over 15 amino acids. The CDR3 sequence: CASSSILAGQETQYF. The CDR3 coding sequence is TGCGCCAGCAGCTCTATATTAGCGGGGCAAGAGACCCAGTACTTC.

The J gene is TRBJ2-4, the V gene TRBV11-3; the D gene is possibly TRBD1 (7 bases). The germline V and J ends were trimmed by 5 bases and 9 bases, with 17 bases remaining between them. This CDR3 has 14 amino acids. Germline loops: CDR1 SGHNT, CDR2 YENEEA. In nucleotides, the CDR3 is TGTGCCAGCAGCCAGGGCGGGACAGTAGGCATTCAGTACTTC. This translates into CASSQGGTVGIQYF.

The chain combines TRBV2 with TRBJ1-1, with a weak D call TRBD1 (5 bases). This CDR3 has 15 residues. Germline CDR1 reads SNHLY; CDR2 reads FYNNEI. V lost 2 bases and J 1 base, leaving 11 bases between the germline ends. CDR3 DNA sequence: TGTGCCAGCAGTGAAACGCCAGGGCCGAACACTGAAGCTTTCTTT. It encodes CASSETPGPNTEAFF.

The V gene is TRBV15, the J gene TRBJ2-5; weak D call: TRBD1 (7 bases). Germline V gene lookup returns CDR1 LNHNV and CDR2 YYDKDF (reference sequence). This CDR3 comprises 14 residues. V lost 5 bases to trimming and J lost 2 bases, with 12 bases between them. CDR3 protein: CATSLGGQQETQYF. CDR3 DNA: TGTGCCACCAGCTTGGGGGGACAGCAAGAGACCCAGTACTTC.

The sample holds one count of this clone. CDR3 nucleotides: TGTGCCAGCAGCGCACTCCCAATAGGAGGGAATTCACCCCTCCACTTT. This sequence encodes CASSALPIGGNSPLHF. This chain links TRBV9 with TRBJ1-6; D gene ambiguous. V was pared by 3 bases and J by 7 bases, with 17 bases between. This CDR3 spans 16 amino acids. Germline lookup yields CDR1 SGDLS and CDR2 YYNGEE.

This chain connects TRBV5-6 to TRBJ2-2; the D gene is possibly TRBD1 (5 bases). CDR3 length equals 14 residues. Germline V CDR1 and CDR2: SGHDT, YYEEEE. V gave up 6 bases and J gave up 7 bases, with 16 bases separating them. The CDR3: CASNLGFRDGELFF. CDR3 coding DNA: TGTGCCAGCAACCTAGGATTCAGGGACGGGGAGCTGTTTTTT.

The chain carries TRBV18 and TRBJ1-1; D might be TRBD1 (5 bases). V gave up 6 bases and J gave up 2 bases, with 10 bases separating them. This CDR3 contains 13 residues. Germline V gene data show CDR1 as KGHSH and CDR2 as LQKENI. The CDR3 DNA reads TGTGCCAGCTCGCAGACAGACAACACTGAAGCTTTCTTT. It is translated as CASSQTDNTEAFF.

This rearrangement joins TRBV7-6 to TRBJ1-1, with D maybe TRBD1 (6 bases). Trimming pared 1 base from V and 2 bases from J, leaving 11 bases between. This CDR3 has 15 amino acids. Germline loops: CDR1 SGHVS, CDR2 FNYEAQ. The CDR3 bases are TGTGCCAGCAGCTTAGGGACAGCCGATAACACTGAAGCTTTCTTT. It yields the protein CASSLGTADNTEAFF.

This clone was observed once. The chain couples TRBV9 to TRBJ2-1; D perhaps matches TRBD2 (5 bases). Trimming stripped 4 bases from V and 10 bases from J, with 12 bases between. Germline loops: CDR1 SGDLS, CDR2 YYNGEE. The CDR3 sequence is 12 residues long. The CDR3 region has the DNA TGTGCCAGCAGCTCCCGACTACGGGAGCAGTTCTTC. The encoded protein is CASSSRLREQFF.